This T cell receptor beta chain was obtained from a study of shared clonotypes between healthy human individuals. The V segment lost 3 bases and the J segment 7 bases; nucleotides outside the gene matches: 5. The CDR3 covers 14 residues. From germline, CDR1 is PRHDT and CDR2 FYEKMQ (reference sequence). Terminally differentiated effector memory CD45RA+ cells were excluded by CCR7 positive selection of CD45RO-negative cells. The protocol was immunoSEQ multiplex PCR, while the TCRdb copy is restricted to in-frame clones and leaves out a portion. The table shows a few hundred thousand clones, with about 95% occurring only once.

This chain connects TRBV13 to TRBJ1-1; 10 bases match TRBD1. Sequencing input: naive CD8+ T cells sorted from blood. The sequence was obtained from a woman aged 30 to 39 in good health. CDR3 DNA: TGTGCCAGCAGCTTCGGGACAGGGGCCCGTGAAGCTTTCTTT. This codes for CASSFGTGAREAFF. The full variable domain, its missing parts supplied by reference TRBV13 and TRBJ1-1, is AAGVIQSPRHLIKEKRETATLKCYPIPRHDTVYWYQQGPGQDPQFLISFYEKMQSDKGSIPDRFSAQQFSDYHSELNMSSLELGDSALYFCASSFGTGAREAFFGQGTRLTVV.